This T cell receptor (beta chain) was captured by sequencing in a study of cytomegalovirus exposure and HLA in healthy donors (dated by TCRdb to 2016 to 2017). Concerning the study at large: An earlier analysis of roughly 610 of the donors reported 276 Gb of sequence data and 117 million unique TCR beta sequences obtained from about 200 million T cells. An early release that covered roughly 600 HLA-typed donors contained approximately 300 gigabases of sequencing data and about 84 million unique TCR sequences. The genetic ancestry cluster associated with self-reported Caucasian donors included around 76% of the 350 to 500 genotyped donors. The study aimed to test whether cataloging public T cell receptors could reveal signatures of past pathogen exposure. The T cell repertoires of 666 subjects were profiled by immunosequencing and related to cytomegalovirus serostatus. In addition to the first cohort of 500 to 850 subjects, a separate validation cohort of approximately 130 different subjects was used. High-throughput TCR immunosequencing, statistical association of individual TCRs with disease status, and machine learning were combined to predict cytomegalovirus infection status. To study patterns of TCR occurrence, a later analysis re-analyzed previously published TCR beta repertoires from several hundred donors and added high-resolution HLA genotyping. Rather than drawing on any new phenotypic data, the later analysis identified candidate immune exposures from TCR beta sequences and the way those sequences occurred across donors. To decide whether each TCR beta V gene segment behaved as functional or pseudogenic, an earlier analysis of some 570 of the donors relied on high-throughput TCR beta sequencing. Alongside the repertoire data, information on donor age, sex, ethnicity and CMV serostatus was compiled. A later genetic analysis used genome-wide SNP genotypes for about 55% of the 666 donors, treating that subset as a discovery cohort. All discovery cohort repertoires had been generated using a single sequencing platform. Class I and class II HLA loci were covered by the typing at four-digit resolution. The number of donors typed differed by locus, with about 629-630 for A, B, C, DRB1 and DQB1, more than 500 for DQA1, under 610 for DPA1, and over 400 for DPB1. Four to six DR-DQ haplotypes were handled as single units for association and clustering, since linkage in the cohort was strong. Among 300 to 500 genotyped donors of the cohort, an average of roughly 230,000 unique TCR beta nucleotide sequences was sequenced per donor, of which approximately 19% were non-productive. General findings and caveats noted by the study authors: This cohort had only TCR beta chains sequenced, and the lack of alpha or paired-chain data limited which features could be detected. A total of roughly 160 TCR beta chains were listed by the study as associated with cytomegalovirus. Because some donors lacked HLA typing at each locus, the association tests relied only on the typed subset. In a later analysis, HLA-associated TCR beta chains were found to be more clonally expanded and to have lower generation probabilities than equally common non-associated chains. The 87-base-pair reads could not distinguish some IMGT-functional V segments, including TRBV6-2 and TRBV6-3, so those segments were excluded. Broadly in line with IMGT annotations, most TCR beta V segments showed up in productive rearrangements about 87% or about 30% of the time in an earlier analysis of 587 of the donors. In vitro tests confirmed that three of the cytomegalovirus-associated TCR beta chains recognize cytomegalovirus antigens. Roughly uniform sequencing depth across donors was assumed in presence/absence analyses, although this assumption may not hold. A later analysis found that TCR association rates varied across HLA loci, with DRB1 alleles showing the most associated TCRs and HLA-C alleles the fewest. The authors suggested that the approach could potentially be generalized to other disease states and immunological phenotypes. Linkage disequilibrium might explain the correlated functional status among segregating V segments, but an unknown experimental factor could not be ruled out. In a later genetic analysis, a missense DCLRE1C variant was associated with V-gene and J-gene trimming of TCR beta chains, and the association was replicated in an independent cohort. A further reported finding was that TCR beta sequences accurately predicted the HLA-A and HLA-B alleles for most subjects in the first cohort. Most TCR sequences were observed very rarely across donors, whereas some public TCRs were present in many individuals. When HLA alleles, especially DR and DQ, strongly co-occurred, attributing TCR associations to individual alleles was difficult. The classifier was reported to diagnose cytomegalovirus status with high specificity and sensitivity in both the original and validation cohorts. A group of highly shared sequence variants was considered likely to be a technical artifact of the sequencing pipeline. Compared with the approximately 720-donor mean, donors in an Asian-associated ancestry cluster had fewer N-insertions in productive TCRs, according to a later genetic analysis. The only immune exposure information available for the cohort was CMV serostatus. According to a later analysis, most CMV-associated TCR beta chains appeared to be HLA-restricted, and the HLA associations seemed to be driven largely by CMV exposure. Several of the top co-occurrence clusters appeared to be linked to parvovirus B19, influenza, CMV and Epstein-Barr virus, according to a later analysis. Because counts were too low, approximately 15 rarely observed V segments, including chromosome 9 orphons, were excluded from the earlier analysis of about 500 of the donors. At a false discovery rate of 0.05, a later analysis linked around 17,000 TCR beta sequences to specific HLA alleles.

Compared with germline, V lacks 6 bases and J lacks 0 bases; bases without a gene match: 10. The CDR3 measures 16 amino acids from cysteine to phenylalanine. CDR3 DNA only is kept here, 48 bases in frame from base 1. Reading the germline V gene gives CDR1 MDHEN and CDR2 SYDVKM. This clone was seen once. The clone's antigen remains unknown. Per-base quality was not reported, and no clone a single base away is much larger than it. The cohort comprised under 700 healthy bone marrow donors. All cohort members were sampled while nominally healthy, although unrecorded immune exposures were likely present. The donor was CMV seronegative and was included in the group of several hundred seronegative cohort members. A peripheral blood sample was collected from each donor, and TCR beta sequencing was performed on peripheral blood mononuclear cells. Genomic DNA extraction from the blood cell samples was performed with the Qiagen DNeasy Blood Extraction Kit.

Library preparation was by the immunoSEQ multiplex PCR assay. For the multiplex PCR, a mixture combining 60 forward primers for TCR Vbeta segments and 13 reverse primers for TCR Jbeta segments was used. The CDR3 region of rearranged TCR beta genes was amplified from genomic DNA by a multiplex PCR assay. Amplified TCR beta libraries were sequenced as 87-base-pair reads on the Illumina HiSeq System. The paper's processing steps were these. In a later analysis, tens of millions of unique TCR beta chains were counted across the 500 to 700 repertoires, and approximately 9.9 million of these chains were shared by at least two donors. To remove PCR and sequencing errors, raw reads were error-corrected and collapsed into unique sequences using a nearest-neighbor algorithm that merged closely related sequences. V, D and J gene segments were assigned by aligning CDR3 sequences to IMGT reference sequences. For a sequence to be retained, at least a six-nucleotide match to both a V gene segment and a J gene segment was required. A rearrangement was called productive if the CDR3 had no stop codons and remained in frame with V and J, and every other rearrangement was called non-productive. CDR3 was defined by IMGT convention, running from the second conserved V-encoded cysteine to the conserved J-encoded phenylalanine. Sequences without an unambiguous match to a single V gene segment were excluded from the earlier analysis of 500 to 700 of the donors. An earlier analysis of about 590 of the donors classified V segments as functional when productive rearrangements were above 56.7% and as segregating when the standard deviation between donors was above 5%. A statistical classification framework was built for diagnosing cytomegalovirus status from the catalog of TCR beta chain sequences. V and J gene assignment, in a later analysis, came from comparing TCR nucleotide sequences with IMGT/GENE-DB human TR gene sequences. Using the TCRdist pipeline, a later analysis assigned CDR3 sequences along with most-parsimonious VDJ recombination scenarios. A later analysis defined each TCR beta chain by its CDR3 amino acid sequence plus V-gene family, and excluded reads lacking a unique V-gene family. In a later analysis, approximately 640 highly shared, low-generation-probability nucleotide sequences were removed to address suspected cross-contamination and a sequencing artifact. In a later analysis, a clonal expansion index was calculated for each public chain from normalized within-repertoire ranks of inferred template counts. Generation probabilities in a later analysis came from a VDJ recombination model fitted to out-of-frame rearrangements, and those results were checked against IGoR. A later analysis scored TCR-TCR, TCR-HLA and TCR-CMV co-occurrence with hypergeometric tests, applying a repertoire-size bias correction to TCR pairs. In a later analysis, false discovery rates were estimated by permuting HLA or CMV assignments 20 times. In a later analysis, co-occurring TCRs were grouped using DBSCAN, with TCRdist sequence similarity added in when clustering inside HLA-allele-positive subsets. Co-occurrence clustering excluded repertoires with fewer than 30,000 or more than 120,000 public chains, plus five with anomalous nucleotide sharing. The clones in this table, taken by TCRdb from immuneACCESS, are in-frame only. Not every clone is retained; where verified, under half of the shortfall comes from an unresolved V gene, and the cause of the rest is unknown. V, J and clone size derive from that table, while D and trimming were established from the DNA sequence. This sample holds more than 150,000 clones; about four fifths were observed only once. The top ten constitute over 1.5% of the sample.

The clonotype was recovered from a man aged 35 to 55 in good health and CMV-seronegative. This sequence uses TRBV28 and TRBJ1-2; 7 middle bases align to TRBD1. The source material was PBMCs. The CDR3 sequence is CASSPPGTATNYGYTF. Here is the DNA: TGTGCCAGCAGCCCCCCCGGGACAGCTACTAACTATGGCTACACCTTC.